This T cell receptor (beta chain) was sequenced in a study of Graves' ophthalmopathy and Graves' hyperthyroidism. Study overall: The blood sample was drawn at first diagnosis and before any treatment.

This CDR3 region has 13 residues. The germline V and J ends were trimmed by 4 bases and 4 bases, with 8 bases remaining between them. The germline gives CDR1 LGHNT, CDR2 FRNRAP. With respect to this clonotype: Its antigen remains unidentified.

For repertoire sequencing, the TCR beta CDR3 regions were amplified from RNA transcripts. In the first round, RT-PCR was carried out with HTBI primers, and a multiplex PCR formed the second round. In TCRdb, the multiplex PCR reads were re-called with MiXCR into one record per CDR3 protein. The sample lists hundreds of thousands of distinct CDR3 sequences, approximately 39% seen once, with around 3% in the top ten. Study results and limitations: Stable hyperthyroidism and ophthalmopathy were told apart by a 13-signature model, which achieved roughly 90% sensitivity and more than 75% specificity. Detection in blood was also observed for most expanded thyroid clonotypes above 0.001 frequency.

This sequence joins TRBV12-5 and TRBJ1-5; D ambiguous. The sample was peripheral blood. This receptor was identified in an adult man with Graves' ophthalmopathy. For the CDR3, the DNA is TGTGCTAGTGGTTCGAACATTAATCAGCCCCAGCATTTT. As protein: CASGSNINQPQHF.